Sequencing of this T cell receptor beta chain was carried out in a study of cytomegalovirus exposure and HLA in healthy donors. Overall study findings and caveats: Follow-up analysis later connected one missense variant in DCLRE1C with trimming of TCR beta V- and J-genes. Later, an analysis showed that TCR beta chains associated with HLA were more clonally expanded than others that were equally common. Sequencing had likely introduced a cluster of highly shared sequence variants as an artifact.

Use of 60 Vbeta and 13 Jbeta primers characterized the PCR. Assay used: immunoSEQ multiplex PCR; TCRdb lists only in-frame clones, some missing. This sample has 150,000 to 200,000 clones, with roughly 80% found just once. Germline V gives CDR1 SSHAT, CDR2 FNYEAQ (reference sequence). This CDR3 spans 15 amino acids. The V end lost 1 base, the J end lost 5 bases, and 14 bases lay between the germline ends. As for this clone: Its specificity is not known.

The TCR sequence derives from a man in his forties in good health and CMV-seronegative. Sequences were obtained from PBMCs. The V and J genes are TRBV7-7 and TRBJ2-5; tentative D call: TRBD2 (7 bases). In nucleotides, the CDR3 is TGTGCCAGCAGCTTAGGTTTGCGGGGGCCGGAGACCCAGTACTTC. Its protein product is CASSLGLRGPETQYF.